This T cell receptor (beta chain) was recovered during a study of cytomegalovirus exposure and HLA in healthy donors. Findings and limits, study-wide: Overall, approximately 180 TCR beta chains were annotated as cytomegalovirus-associated. Among TCR sequences, most were rare, though some public TCRs appeared in many donors. Under in vitro conditions, a few CMV-associated chains were confirmed as specific for CMV antigens.

Assay used: immunoSEQ multiplex PCR; TCRdb lists only in-frame clones, some missing. The sample yields 150,000 to 200,000 clones, around 96% seen once. The CDR3 consists of 15 residues. The J segment lost 5 bases and the V segment lost 4 bases, leaving 12 bases of the junction unmatched. Looked up from germline, CDR1 is SGDLS and CDR2 is YYNGEE. Notes on this clone: The antigen is undetermined.

The sequence derives from a young woman in good health and CMV-seronegative. This chain uses TRBV9 with TRBJ2-7; 7 bases line up with TRBD1. Sequenced material: PBMCs. DNA for the CDR3: TGTGCCAGCAGCCCAAGACAGGGAGAAGTCAACGAGCAGTACTTC. This gives the protein CASSPRQGEVNEQYF.